This is a list of T cell receptor beta chains from one sample in a study of cytomegalovirus exposure and HLA in healthy donors. Sequencing was performed with immunoSEQ multiplex PCR; in TCRdb, only in-frame clones are kept and a portion is missing. This repertoire includes 70,000 or so clones. Sequencing was performed on PBMCs. The source of these receptors is a boy aged 5-17 years in good health and CMV-seronegative. CDR3s include the opening cysteine and the closing phenylalanine or tryptophan. A D gene is named only where the DNA matches it firmly.

V,J,D,DNA,CDR3
TRBV2,TRBJ1-2,TRBD1,TGTGCCAGCAGTGGACAGGGGAACTATGGCTACACCTTC,CASSGQGNYGYTF
TRBV5-6,TRBJ1-2,TRBD1,TGTGCCAGCAGCTTAGGGGACAGGGTAGGATCGGGCTACACCTTC,CASSLGDRVGSGYTF
TRBV18,TRBJ1-2,.,TGTGCCAGCTCACCACCGACAGCCAACTATGGCTACACCTTC,CASSPPTANYGYTF
TRBV5-4,TRBJ2-3,.,TGTGCCAGCAGCCTTCGGTCCTCCGATAAGCAGTATTTT,CASSLRSSDKQYF
TRBV28,TRBJ1-2,.,TGTGCCACCGCCTCACAACCGATTTCTAACTATGGCTACACCTTC,CATASQPISNYGYTF
TRBV4-1,TRBJ1-2,TRBD1,TGCGCCAGCAGCCAAGATCGCGTATTGGACAGGGGGTTGATGAACTATGGCTACACCTTC,CASSQDRVLDRGLMNYGYTF
TRBV5-1,TRBJ1-2,.,TGCGCCAGCAGCTCGCTGGGGCAGGGCGGACCTGCAGTCTCCTTC,CASSSLGQGGPAVSF
TRBV6-5,TRBJ2-7,.,TGTGCCAGCAGTTTGACAGGAAAAACCTACGAGCAGTACTTC,CASSLTGKTYEQYF
TRBV29-1,TRBJ2-5,TRBD2,TGCAGCGTTCTGCGGGGGGGCGGGGAGAACCAGTACTTC,CSVLRGGGENQYF
TRBV4-1,TRBJ1-6,TRBD1,TGCGCCAGCAGCCAAGTTTGGACAGGACAAGACTATAATTCACCCCTCCACTTT,CASSQVWTGQDYNSPLHF
TRBV5-1,TRBJ1-1,TRBD1,TGCGCCAGCGGACACGGGACAGGGGGCGAAGCTTTCTTT,CASGHGTGGEAFF
TRBV20-1,TRBJ1-1,.,TGCAGTGCTGGGGGACAAGTAGGAGCTTTCTTT,CSAGGQVGAFF
TRBV19,TRBJ2-5,TRBD2,TGTGCCAGTAGCCCCAGCGGGAGGGCCCAGAGAGAGACCCAGTACTTC,CASSPSGRAQRETQYF
TRBV7-9,TRBJ1-1,.,TGTGCCAGCAGCCCTCAGGGGATGAACACTGAAGCTTTCTTT,CASSPQGMNTEAFF
TRBV5-5,TRBJ2-1,TRBD2,TGTGCCAGCAGCTTGGCCAAGCGGACTAGCTCCTACAATGAGCAGTTCTTC,CASSLAKRTSSYNEQFF